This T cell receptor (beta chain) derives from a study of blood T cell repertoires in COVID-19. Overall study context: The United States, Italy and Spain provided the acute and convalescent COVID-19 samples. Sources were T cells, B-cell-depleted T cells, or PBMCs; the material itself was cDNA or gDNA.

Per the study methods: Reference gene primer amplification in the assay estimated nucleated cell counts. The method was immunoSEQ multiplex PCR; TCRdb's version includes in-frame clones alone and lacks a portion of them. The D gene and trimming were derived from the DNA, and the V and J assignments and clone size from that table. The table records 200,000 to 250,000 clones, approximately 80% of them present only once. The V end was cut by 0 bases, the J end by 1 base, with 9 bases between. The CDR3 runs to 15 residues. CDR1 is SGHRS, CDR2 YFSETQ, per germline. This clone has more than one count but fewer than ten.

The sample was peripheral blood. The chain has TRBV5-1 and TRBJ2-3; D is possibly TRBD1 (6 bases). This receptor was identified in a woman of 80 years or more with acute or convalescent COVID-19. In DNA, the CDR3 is TGCGCCAGCAGCTTGGAAGGGGGTGGCACAGATACGCAGTATTTT. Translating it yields CASSLEGGGTDTQYF.